This TCR beta chain was captured in a study of cytomegalovirus exposure and HLA in healthy donors. This PCR relied on a set of 60 Vbeta primers and 13 Jbeta primers. Some clones are missing from TCRdb's copy, which holds only in-frame ones; the method was immunoSEQ multiplex PCR. The sample has about 93,000 clones, about 81% seen once; the top ten hold under 4%. Per the germline V gene, CDR1 is MRHNA and CDR2 is SNTAGT. V shed 8 bases, J shed 6 bases, and the junction held 3 bases outside the gene matches. The CDR3 contains 14 residues. This sequence joins TRBV6-4 and TRBJ2-1; 14 bases are shared with TRBD2. Input material: PBMCs. This clonotype originated in a woman between 40 and 50 years old in good health and CMV-seronegative. The CDR3: CASRLAGGTNEQFF. CDR3 coding DNA: TGTGCCAGCCGACTAGCGGGAGGGACCAATGAGCAGTTCTTC.